A selection of T cell receptor beta chains follows, all from one sample in a study of HIV-infected patients and healthy controls. TCRdb called the 5' RACE reads again in MiXCR, with one record for every CDR3 protein. The data hold 5,000 to 6,500 distinct CDR3 sequences, with 20% to 25% observed a single time. The specimen comprised blood, sampled during antiretroviral therapy. These TCRs come from an adult with HIV infection. The CDR3 runs from the conserved cysteine through the conserved F or W. The order of the fields is D gene, V gene, J gene, clone size, CDR3 protein, CDR3 DNA. D genes are given only for firm matches. Only part of the rows carry a size: once, few, many, or a class if the clone is expanded.

.	TRBV5-1	TRBJ2-7	medium-sized	CASSLGPGTYEQYF	TGCGCCAGCAGCTTGGGGCCGGGCACCTACGAGCAGTACTTC
TRBD1	TRBV12-3/TRBV12-4	TRBJ1-1	.	CASSPAGTGNTEAFF	TGTGCCAGCAGTCCCGCCGGGACAGGGAACACTGAAGCTTTCTTT
TRBD2	TRBV29-1	TRBJ2-3	many	CSAENPLGLAGLTDTQYF	TGCAGCGCTGAGAACCCCTTGGGACTAGCGGGGTTGACAGATACGCAGTATTTT
TRBD2	TRBV7-6	TRBJ2-1	few	CASSLVSGGVDEQFF	TGTGCCAGCAGCTTAGTGAGCGGGGGGGTTGATGAGCAGTTCTTC
.	TRBV12-3/TRBV12-4	TRBJ1-2	medium-sized	CASSAGSYGYTF	TGTGCCAGCAGTGCAGGGTCCTATGGCTACACCTTC
TRBD2	TRBV12-3/TRBV12-4	TRBJ2-1	many	CASSFYGGGALNEQFF	TGTGCCAGCAGTTTTTACGGCGGGGGGGCACTGAATGAGCAGTTCTTC
.	TRBV5-8	TRBJ2-3	.	CASSWGDSNTDTQYF	TGTGCCAGCAGCTGGGGGGACAGCAACACAGATACGCAGTATTTT
.	TRBV7-6	TRBJ1-1	.	CANSFGEKRDEAFF	TGTGCCAACAGCTTCGGTGAGAAGAGGGATGAAGCTTTCTTT
.	TRBV7-6	TRBJ2-1	medium-sized	CASSLDLRGSYNEQFF	TGTGCCAGCAGCTTAGACTTGCGGGGCTCCTACAATGAGCAGTTCTTC
.	TRBV6-6	TRBJ1-1	few	CASSYPNTEAFF	TGTGCCAGCAGTTACCCAAACACTGAAGCTTTCTTT
.	TRBV11-2	TRBJ1-6	medium-sized	CASSLSLLSSGSPLHF	TGTGCCAGCAGCTTATCCCTGCTCTCAAGTGGTTCACCCCTCCACTTT
TRBD2	TRBV5-4	TRBJ2-1	many	CASWTSGDYNEQFF	TGTGCGAGCTGGACTAGCGGGGATTACAATGAGCAGTTCTTC
.	TRBV7-3	TRBJ1-5	once	CASSLANWILQNQPQHF	TGTGCCAGCAGCTTAGCCAATTGGATCTTACAAAATCAGCCACAGCATTTT
TRBD1	TRBV7-9	TRBJ1-1	.	CASSWDRAEAFF	TGTGCCAGCAGCTGGGACAGGGCCGAAGCTTTCTTT
.	TRBV7-9	TRBJ1-5	medium-sized	CASSFGLSSNQPQHF	TGTGCCAGCAGCTTCGGACTGTCTAGCAATCAGCCCCAGCATTTT
.	TRBV21-1	TRBJ2-7	many	CASSSPETMLRPEQYF	TGTGCCAGCAGCTCGCCAGAGACGATGCTTCGACCCGAGCAGTACTTC
.	TRBV9	TRBJ2-1	many	CASSVDERNEQFF	TGTGCCAGCAGCGTAGATGAAAGGAATGAGCAGTTCTTC
TRBD2	TRBV6-5	TRBJ2-2	.	CASTSAHGGGLTGELFF	TGTGCCAGTACATCAGCGCACGGCGGGGGTCTAACCGGGGAGCTGTTTTTT
.	TRBV7-2	TRBJ2-2	many	CASKLTAGSPGELFF	TGTGCCAGCAAACTTACGGCAGGGAGCCCCGGGGAGCTGTTTTTT
.	TRBV11-2	TRBJ2-7	many	CASRNQGAREQYF	TGTGCCAGCAGGAACCAAGGGGCCCGGGAGCAGTACTTC
TRBD1	TRBV6-2/TRBV6-3	TRBJ1-1	medium-sized	CASMGQGKPEAFF	TGTGCCAGCATGGGACAGGGGAAACCTGAAGCTTTCTTT
.	TRBV20-1	TRBJ1-4	.	CSSREVHTTNEKLFF	TGCAGTTCTAGGGAGGTCCACACAACTAATGAAAAACTGTTTTTT
.	TRBV11-2	TRBJ2-7	many	CASSLGAGNYEQYF	TGTGCCAGCAGCTTAGGGGCGGGCAACTACGAGCAGTACTTC
.	TRBV7-2	TRBJ2-7	few	CASSLVDGGTSYEQYF	TGTGCCAGCAGCTTAGTTGATGGGGGAACCTCCTACGAGCAGTACTTC
.	TRBV18	TRBJ1-5	.	CASSPGDQPQHF	TGTGCCAGCTCACCAGGGGATCAGCCCCAGCATTTT
.	TRBV19	TRBJ1-2	few	CASSIVPDSYTF	TGTGCCAGTAGTATAGTCCCAGATAGCTACACCTTC
.	TRBV29-1	TRBJ1-5	hyperexpanded	CSVNGGSGNQPQHF	TGCAGCGTGAACGGAGGTTCGGGCAATCAGCCCCAGCATTTT
.	TRBV14	TRBJ2-2	medium-sized	CASSPLVGFDTGELFF	TGTGCCAGCAGCCCCTTAGTCGGGTTCGACACCGGGGAGCTGTTTTTT
.	TRBV20-1	TRBJ2-7	medium-sized	CSAHSTSSEQYF	TGCAGTGCTCACTCGACTAGTTCCGAGCAGTACTTC
.	TRBV5-5	TRBJ1-2	many	CASSPTRSSHGGYTF	TGTGCCAGCAGTCCGACCCGGAGCAGCCATGGTGGCTACACCTTC
.	TRBV7-8	TRBJ2-2	medium-sized	CASSSRGLNTGELFF	TGTGCCAGCAGCTCGCGGGGTCTGAACACCGGGGAGCTGTTTTTT
.	TRBV12-3/TRBV12-4	TRBJ1-5	medium-sized	CASSPGLGVVQPQHF	TGTGCCAGCAGCCCCGGACTCGGTGTCGTTCAGCCCCAGCATTTT
.	TRBV20-1	TRBJ1-3	few	CSAAQGGGGGNTIYF	TGCAGTGCAGCACAGGGAGGGGGGGGTGGAAACACCATATATTTT
TRBD1	TRBV4-1	TRBJ2-7	medium-sized	CASSHTQGAGEQYF	TGCGCCAGCAGCCACACGCAGGGGGCAGGAGAGCAGTACTTC
TRBD2	TRBV7-2	TRBJ2-3	few	CASSLAPSGGSDTQYF	TGTGCCAGCAGCTTAGCGCCTAGCGGGGGGAGCGATACGCAGTATTTT
.	TRBV20-1	TRBJ1-1	many	CSPDGQEATEAFF	TGCAGTCCCGACGGTCAGGAGGCCACTGAAGCTTTCTTT
TRBD1	TRBV12-3/TRBV12-4	TRBJ2-1	medium-sized	CASSPRQGSSYNEQFF	TGTGCCAGCAGTCCGCGACAGGGAAGCTCCTACAATGAGCAGTTCTTC
.	TRBV19	TRBJ1-1	.	CASSIDRSGVEAFF	TGTGCCAGTAGTATAGATCGATCAGGGGTTGAAGCTTTCTTT
.	TRBV19	TRBJ2-1	.	CASSILYPQGRFNEQFF	TGTGCCAGTAGTATACTCTACCCCCAGGGTCGGTTCAATGAGCAGTTCTTC
TRBD2	TRBV20-1	TRBJ2-1	medium-sized	CSATGTSGGNNEQFF	TGCAGTGCTACCGGGACTAGCGGGGGGAACAATGAGCAGTTCTTC
TRBD1	TRBV2	TRBJ2-1	few	CASRLDRGGYNEQFF	TGTGCCAGCAGGTTAGACAGGGGAGGCTACAATGAGCAGTTCTTC
.	TRBV11-3	TRBJ2-2	medium-sized	CASSVTVPGELFF	TGTGCCAGCAGCGTCACAGTACCCGGGGAGCTGTTTTTT
.	TRBV28	TRBJ1-1	many	CASSLYGTRTTEAFF	TGTGCCAGCAGTTTGTATGGGACGCGAACCACTGAAGCTTTCTTT
.	TRBV2	TRBJ2-3	many	CASSLQADTQYF	TGTGCCAGCAGCCTACAAGCAGATACGCAGTATTTT
TRBD1	TRBV20-1	TRBJ2-1	medium-sized	CSARDSGTGHYNEQFF	TGCAGTGCTAGAGATTCCGGGACAGGACACTACAATGAGCAGTTCTTC
TRBD1	TRBV6-6	TRBJ1-2	.	CDSRYDRATDHTF	TGTGACAGCAGGTACGACAGGGCCACAGATCACACCTTC
.	TRBV2	TRBJ2-3	.	CASSPHRGGTDTQYF	TGTGCCAGCAGTCCCCATAGAGGGGGAACAGATACGCAGTATTTT
TRBD2	TRBV7-2	TRBJ2-1	medium-sized	CASSLVAGGLSSYNEQFF	TGTGCCAGCAGCTTAGTAGCGGGGGGCCTGAGCTCCTACAATGAGCAGTTCTTC
.	TRBV29-1	TRBJ2-7	medium-sized	CSVDPGGEYEQYF	TGCAGCGTCGACCCCGGGGGAGAGTACGAGCAGTACTTC
.	TRBV19	TRBJ1-2	few	CASTGYNGVYGYTF	TGTGCTAGTACTGGTTATAACGGAGTCTATGGCTACACCTTC
.	TRBV2	TRBJ2-2	.	CARRLDTWELFF	TGTGCCAGGCGCCTTGACACCTGGGAGCTGTTTTTT
.	TRBV7-2	TRBJ1-1	medium-sized	CASIPMPGSTEAFF	TGTGCCAGCATCCCAATGCCGGGATCGACTGAAGCTTTCTTT
TRBD1	TRBV6-5	TRBJ1-5	medium-sized	CASSKDRAGNQPQHF	TGTGCCAGCAGTAAGGACAGGGCCGGCAATCAGCCCCAGCATTTT
.	TRBV12-3/TRBV12-4	TRBJ1-1	.	CASIAGRAKRDTEAFF	TGTGCCAGCATCGCTGGGAGGGCCAAGAGAGACACTGAAGCTTTCTTT
.	TRBV20-1	TRBJ2-7	.	CSAREPLRGASYEQYF	TGCAGTGCTAGAGAGCCCTTGAGGGGAGCCTCCTACGAGCAGTACTTC
.	TRBV4-1	TRBJ1-1	medium-sized	CASSQFRPLGTEAFF	TGCGCCAGCAGCCAGTTTAGGCCCTTGGGCACTGAAGCTTTCTTT
.	TRBV6-6	TRBJ1-4	many	CASTQRVRIEKLFF	TGTGCCAGCACCCAACGGGTACGAATAGAAAAACTGTTTTTT
.	TRBV2	TRBJ2-2	many	CASRIRQMNTGELFF	TGTGCCAGCAGGATCAGACAGATGAACACCGGGGAGCTGTTTTTT
.	TRBV7-6	TRBJ1-4	few	CASTNFLGAPPNEKLFF	TGTGCCAGCACCAACTTCCTGGGGGCCCCTCCTAATGAAAAACTGTTTTTT
.	TRBV7-6	TRBJ1-1	medium-sized	CASSLDLNTEAFF	TGTGCCAGCAGCTTAGACTTGAACACTGAAGCTTTCTTT